This TCR beta chain derives from a study of tumor-infiltrating lymphocytes in primary liver carcinoma. The germline CDR1 and CDR2 sequences are SGHAT and FQNNGV. This CDR3 contains 16 residues. Using a constant-region primer together with ProtoScript II reverse transcriptase, TCR beta cDNA was made from approximately 500 ng of total RNA. Libraries of TCR beta came from three nested multiplex PCR rounds with slightly modified ARM-PCR. Forward primers for TRBV1-TRBV30 and a C-beta reverse primer served the first two PCR rounds, at about 10 cycles each. In TCRdb, the multiplex PCR reads were re-called with MiXCR into one record per CDR3 protein. The sample carries some 32,000 distinct CDR3 sequences, about 79% recorded once. Extraction of RNA together with DNA used about 17-30 mg of unsorted bulk tissue. Comments on this clonotype: The junction shows a germline mismatch at one end, possibly a read error.

The TCR sequence derives from a man aged 40-50 years with primary liver carcinoma and hepatitis B virus infection. The J gene is TRBJ2-1, the V gene TRBV11-2; 10 bases line up with TRBD2. Material for sequencing was liver tumor tissue from sampling region 5. This sample's subset: tumor region T5, tumor centre. In nucleotides, the CDR3 is TGTGCCAGCACCTTACCTCCTAGCGGGAGTAACAATGAGCAGTTCTTC. This translates into CASTLPPSGSNNEQFF.